Listed below are T cell receptor beta chains from one sample, sequenced in a study of blood T cell repertoires in COVID-19. The assay was immunoSEQ multiplex PCR, and TCRdb's table has in-frame clones only and misses some. The sample has 200,000 to 250,000 clones, approximately 80% seen once; the top ten hold around 8.8%. Material for sequencing was PBMCs or T cells enriched from blood (not recorded which). The receptors shown here come from a man aged 40-50 years who had recovered from COVID-19. Each CDR3 is given without its conserved first and last residue.

TRBV7-6	TRBJ2-5	ASRGTGFPETQY
TRBV3-1/TRBV3-2	TRBJ2-7	ASRPSSAGYEQY
TRBV7-9	TRBJ1-2	ASSQGQLGDYGYT
TRBV19	TRBJ2-7	ASSIPRDRPYEQY
TRBV12-5	TRBJ2-3	ASGLGQGSTDTQY
TRBV12-5	TRBJ1-1	ASGLQGYTEAF
TRBV5-1	TRBJ1-4	ASSASGQGTEKLF
TRBV7-8	TRBJ2-1	ASSYGLAGTRGSDNEQF
TRBV5-8	TRBJ2-3	ASSLGTGKYDTQY
TRBV10-3	TRBJ1-2	AISAFDRENGYT